What follows describes a single TCR beta chain. The sample belongs to a study of shared T cell receptors in the human thymus. Germline loops: CDR1 MNHGY, CDR2 SAAAGT. The V end lost 6 bases, the J end lost 5 bases, and 16 bases lay between the germline ends. This CDR3 contains 14 residues. Repertoires were generated with immunoSEQ multiplex PCR, while TCRdb's copy carries only in-frame clones and drops some. The sample has 700,000 to 750,000 clones; 75% to 90% are singletons. These records were also assigned to another study, of human thymus T cells. Turning to that study: Among the donors, all were healthy Finnish infants having corrective surgery for congenital heart defects. During corrective heart surgery, resections were taken, and the thymus tissue came from them. Thymic and blood repertoires appeared to show biased V and J gene usage. Related studies found that unrelated individuals share highly overlapping thymic repertoires.

The chain joins TRBV6-8 to TRBJ1-2; TRBD1 is a possible D gene (5 bases). This TCR came from a girl under three years old with a congenital heart defect. Input material: thymocytes. This CDR3 reads CASSPHPGVYGYTF. CDR3 bases: TGTGCCAGCAGCCCCCACCCGGGGGTATATGGCTACACCTTC.